The sequence of this TCR beta chain was determined in a study of T cell repertoires in aging, cancer and after chemotherapy. At the level of the study: Pre- and post-chemotherapy samples were paired from glioblastoma patients treated with temozolomide-based therapy. Points from the study as a whole: Untreated cancer patients had significantly lower blood TCR diversity than age-matched healthy donors. Rebound thymic output was suggested by rising median generation probability during chemotherapy in each cancer cohort. In healthy donors, age-related TCR diversity loss mainly reflected lost richness.

Multiplex touch-down PCR with TRB-A/B primers amplified rearranged V-D-J TRB sequences. From the multiplex PCR reads, TCRdb called clonotypes with MiXCR, one entry per CDR3 protein. The sample contains around 3,000 distinct CDR3 sequences, 33% of which appear only once. The ends were cut back, 5 bases at V and 4 bases at J, with 14 bases in the middle. Germline loops: CDR1 KGHSH, CDR2 LQKENI. The CDR3 is 14 amino acids. The template was genomic DNA from peripheral blood, not RNA. A remark on this clonotype: Its specificity is not known.

The clonotype was recovered from a human donor with a solid tumor. This chain uses TRBV18 with TRBJ1-1, with D hard to call. The sample consisted of blood. The CDR3 nucleotides are TGTGCCAGCTCAACTCTTCCCACCGGCACTGAAGCTTTCTTT. Translation: CASSTLPTGTEAFF.